A selection of T cell receptor beta chains follows, all from one sample in a study of blood T cell repertoires in COVID-19. Produced via immunoSEQ multiplex PCR; TCRdb's table is partial and in-frame only. The data hold roughly 330,000 clones, with over 80% observed a single time. Sequencing input: PBMCs or T cells enriched from blood (not recorded which). The receptor set was obtained from a man aged 25-40 years who had recovered from COVID-19. Each CDR3 is given with its conserved first and last residue. A D gene is named only where the DNA matches it firmly. Size is stated for part of the rows, as once, few or many counts, or as a class when the clone is expanded.

CDR3 protein	CDR3 DNA	clone size	J gene	V gene	D gene
CASSPYPQVPNSPLHF	TGTGCCAGCAGCCCGTACCCACAGGTCCCGAATTCACCCCTCCACTTT	NA	TRBJ1-6	TRBV3-1/TRBV3-2	NA
CASSYAYRVKNTGELFF	TGTGCCAGCAGCTACGCATACAGGGTTAAGAACACCGGGGAGCTGTTTTTT	NA	TRBJ2-2	TRBV5-4	NA
CASSIDPGADTQYF	TGCGCCAGCAGCATAGACCCAGGGGCAGATACGCAGTATTTT	NA	TRBJ2-3	TRBV5-1	NA
CASSLGTGSIDTQYF	TGCGCCAGCAGCTTGGGGACAGGGTCTATAGATACGCAGTATTTT	NA	TRBJ2-3	TRBV5-1	TRBD1
CASSLTRCIKAVDQPQHF	TGTGCCAGCAGCTTAACTCGTTGTATTAAGGCGGTCGATCAGCCCCAGCATTTT	NA	TRBJ1-5	TRBV7-3	NA
CASSLARASTYEQYF	TGTGCCAGCAGCTTAGCCAGGGCGAGTACCTACGAGCAGTACTTC	NA	TRBJ2-7	TRBV11-2	NA
CASTAVRSYNEQFF	TGTGCCAGCACCGCCGTGAGGTCCTACAATGAGCAGTTCTTC	once	TRBJ2-1	TRBV6-5	NA
CASSQVRKGAGGYTF	TGTGCCAGCAGCCAAGTTCGAAAGGGGGCAGGCGGCTACACCTTC	NA	TRBJ1-2	TRBV4-2	TRBD1
CAISELRQGGYGYTF	TGTGCCATCAGTGAGCTGAGACAGGGCGGGTATGGCTACACCTTC	NA	TRBJ1-2	TRBV10-3	TRBD1
CATALGQTPAFF	TGTGCCACCGCACTGGGCCAAACCCCTGCTTTCTTT	few	TRBJ1-1	TRBV28	NA
CASSFPGQAGNTIYF	TGTGCCAGCAGTTTTCCGGGACAGGCTGGAAACACCATATATTTT	NA	TRBJ1-3	TRBV6-5	TRBD1
CASSPDRNSPLHF	TGTGCCAGCTCACCGGACAGGAATTCACCCCTCCACTTT	NA	TRBJ1-6	TRBV18	TRBD1
CASTRLAGGHYNEQFF	TGTGCCAGCACCCGACTAGCGGGGGGGCACTACAATGAGCAGTTCTTC	NA	TRBJ2-1	TRBV7-2	TRBD2
CSVLDRVSNQPQHF	TGCAGCGTTTTGGACAGGGTTAGCAATCAGCCCCAGCATTTT	NA	TRBJ1-5	TRBV29-1	TRBD1
CASSAGTGVQNTEAFF	TGTGCCAGCAGCGCTGGGACAGGGGTTCAGAACACTGAAGCTTTCTTT	few	TRBJ1-1	TRBV2	TRBD1
CASSRNRGPYGYTF	TGTGCCAGCAGCCGGAACAGGGGGCCATATGGCTACACCTTC	NA	TRBJ1-2	TRBV3-1/TRBV3-2	TRBD1
CATGGADHQPQHF	TGTGCCACCGGGGGCGCGGATCATCAGCCCCAGCATTTT	once	TRBJ1-5	TRBV24-1	NA
CASSTPGQTKYQETQYF	TGTGCCAGCAGTACACCGGGACAGACTAAGTACCAAGAGACCCAGTACTTC	NA	TRBJ2-5	TRBV28	TRBD1
CASSPGTASTDTQYF	TGTGCCAGCAGTCCCGGGACAGCGAGCACAGATACGCAGTATTTT	NA	TRBJ2-3	TRBV27	TRBD1
CASSLWDRDPTDTQYF	TGTGCCAGCAGCTTATGGGACAGGGATCCCACAGATACGCAGTATTTT	once	TRBJ2-3	TRBV7-9	TRBD1
CASSQGTLVSGNTIYF	TGTGCCAGCAGCCAGGGGACACTAGTCTCTGGAAACACCATATATTTT	NA	TRBJ1-3	TRBV3-1/TRBV3-2	NA
CASSPSVAYGYTF	TGTGCCAGTAGTCCCTCCGTGGCCTATGGCTACACCTTC	few	TRBJ1-2	TRBV19	NA
CASSTDRPGFSGYTF	TGTGCCAGCAGTACGGACAGGCCCGGGTTTTCGGGCTACACCTTC	NA	TRBJ1-2	TRBV2	TRBD1
CASSKVEDEGAIGPDTQYF	TGTGCCAGCAGCAAAGTTGAGGACGAGGGGGCTATCGGCCCAGATACGCAGTATTTT	NA	TRBJ2-3	TRBV21-1	NA
CARSLRGGAGYGYTF	TGCGCCCGCAGCTTGAGGGGGGGCGCGGGGTATGGCTACACCTTC	once	TRBJ1-2	TRBV5-1	NA
CASSLSSQETQYF	TGTGCCAGCAGCTTATCCAGTCAAGAGACCCAGTACTTC	NA	TRBJ2-5	TRBV7-9	NA
CATSRDPQGWEKLFF	TGTGCCACCAGCAGAGATCCCCAGGGGTGGGAAAAACTGTTTTTT	NA	TRBJ1-4	TRBV15	NA
CASSQGGGRYYGYTF	TGCGCCAGCAGCCAAGGTGGGGGCAGGTACTATGGCTACACCTTC	NA	TRBJ1-2	TRBV4-1	NA
CASSFYLQGIEQYF	TGTGCCAGCAGCTTCTATCTCCAGGGTATTGAGCAGTACTTC	once	TRBJ2-7	TRBV11-2	NA
CASSLEAGDEKLFF	TGCGCCAGCAGCTTGGAGGCAGGGGATGAAAAACTGTTTTTT	once	TRBJ1-4	TRBV5-1	NA
CASSLGSGGAYTDTQYF	TGTGCCAGCAGCTTGGGTAGTGGGGGGGCCTATACAGATACGCAGTATTTT	NA	TRBJ2-3	TRBV11-3	NA
CASTAPTGAAFF	TGTGCCAGTACCGCCCCGACAGGGGCAGCTTTCTTT	NA	TRBJ1-1	TRBV19	TRBD1
CASSETGGIKDIQYF	TGTGCCAGCAGCGAGACAGGGGGGATTAAGGACATTCAGTACTTC	once	TRBJ2-4	TRBV9	TRBD1
CASSQRQGGDTEAFF	TGTGCCAGCAGCCAAAGACAGGGTGGAGACACTGAAGCTTTCTTT	NA	TRBJ1-1	TRBV4-2	TRBD1
CASSPDYTDTQYF	TGCGCCAGCAGCCCCGACTACACAGATACGCAGTATTTT	NA	TRBJ2-3	TRBV5-1	NA
CAISGDTEAFF	TGTGCCATCAGTGGAGACACTGAAGCTTTCTTT	NA	TRBJ1-1	TRBV10-3	NA
CSAEDYNEQFF	TGCAGTGCGGAGGACTACAATGAGCAGTTCTTC	NA	TRBJ2-1	TRBV20-1	NA
CASNRQGLSYEQYF	TGTGCCAGCAATCGACAGGGCCTCTCCTACGAGCAGTACTTC	NA	TRBJ2-7	TRBV2	TRBD1
CASSLGQGGSYGYTF	TGTGCCAGCAGCTTGGGGCAGGGGGGTAGCTATGGCTACACCTTC	NA	TRBJ1-2	TRBV5-4	TRBD1
CASPRYREISNQPQHF	TGTGCCAGCCCCCGTTACAGGGAGATTAGCAATCAGCCCCAGCATTTT	once	TRBJ1-5	TRBV27	NA
CASSLREGGIQETQYF	TGCGCCAGCAGTCTAAGGGAGGGGGGAATACAAGAGACCCAGTACTTC	NA	TRBJ2-5	TRBV10-2	NA
CASSDFNRGLDYGYTF	TGTGCCAGCAGTGATTTTAACAGGGGGCTAGACTATGGCTACACCTTC	NA	TRBJ1-2	TRBV6-1	TRBD1
CASSSKLGDTQYF	TGTGCCAGCAGCTCCAAGCTAGGAGATACGCAGTATTTT	NA	TRBJ2-3	TRBV13	NA
CSTHRDNQETQYF	TGCAGCACACACCGGGACAACCAAGAGACCCAGTACTTC	NA	TRBJ2-5	TRBV29-1	NA
CASSPTGGWEETQYF	TGTGCCAGCAGCCCAACAGGGGGTTGGGAAGAGACCCAGTACTTC	NA	TRBJ2-5	TRBV11-2	TRBD1
CASSIGRGGTYEQYF	TGTGCCAGTAGTATCGGGCGGGGGGGGACCTACGAGCAGTACTTC	NA	TRBJ2-7	TRBV19	TRBD2
CASSSEVSPLHF	TGTGCCAGCAGCTCCGAGGTTTCACCCCTCCACTTT	once	TRBJ1-6	TRBV7-9	NA
CASRRGHANTEAFF	TGTGCCAGCAGGAGAGGACATGCGAACACTGAAGCTTTCTTT	NA	TRBJ1-1	TRBV2	NA
CASSKRYEQYF	TGTGCCAGCAGTAAGAGGTACGAGCAGTACTTC	NA	TRBJ2-7	TRBV28	NA
CASSLFLAGDGYEQYF	TGTGCCAGCAGTCTTTTCCTAGCGGGGGATGGCTACGAGCAGTACTTC	NA	TRBJ2-7	TRBV25-1	TRBD2
CATQDNYEQYF	TGTGCCACCCAAGACAACTACGAGCAGTACTTC	NA	TRBJ2-7	TRBV2	NA